This T cell receptor beta chain was obtained from a study of T cell repertoires in cytomegalovirus infection. In the study overall: A matching HLA type, together with CMV infection, was signaled by public TCR beta signatures.

TCRdb passed the reads through MiXCR, listing each CDR3 protein once. The sample yields roughly 320,000 distinct CDR3 sequences, roughly 9.3% seen once. General observations from the study: Pooled public TCR beta family frequency picked out CMV carriers with the relevant HLA. Across the ex vivo response, the dominant clonotypes were HLA-C-restricted CMV-specific TCR beta clonotypes.

Trimming removed 6 bases from V and 0 bases from J, with 9 bases in between. This CDR3 is built from 12 residues. The germline gives CDR1 DFQATT, CDR2 SNEGSKA (reference sequence). This clonotype has at least ten counts. Its antigen is currently unknown. This TCR derives from a human donor in good health (CMV status not recorded). Some clones in this sample may be carry-over from other donors' samples. The rearrangement uses TRBV20-1 and TRBJ2-7; D is uncertain. Sample: PBMCs. The CDR3 loop reads CSASDNSYEQYF. The CDR3, as DNA: TGCAGTGCCTCCGACAACTCCTACGAGCAGTACTTC.